These T cell receptor beta chains were read from a single sample in a study of CD8 T cells in cerebrospinal fluid in Alzheimer's disease. Each CDR3 protein gets one entry in TCRdb, which reprocessed the 10x single-cell sequencing reads and gives no DNA. This table lists about 1,200 distinct CDR3 sequences. Material for sequencing was cerebrospinal fluid. The receptors were gathered from a human donor in good health. The CDR3 runs from the conserved cysteine through the conserved F or W. Clone size is given for some rows only: seen once, a few or many times, or a class if the clone is expanded.

TRBV12-3/TRBV12-4	large	TRBJ1-2	CASSPDGRGYTF
TRBV5-1	medium-sized	TRBJ1-4	CASSFGGQGNEKLFF
TRBV6-1	medium-sized	TRBJ1-5	CASSLPLGTLNQPQHF
TRBV7-9	large	TRBJ2-7	CASSFPTTYEQYF
TRBV20-1	large	TRBJ2-5	CSARSTGAQQETQYF
TRBV7-9	large	TRBJ2-3	CASSPGQGADTQYF
TRBV15	medium-sized	TRBJ1-2	CATSRDRGSYGYTF
TRBV28	medium-sized	TRBJ2-6	CASRSPQLRGASGANVLTF
TRBV6-5	medium-sized	TRBJ2-5	CASRAHDRVLGETQYF
TRBV12-3/TRBV12-4	medium-sized	TRBJ2-3	CASRPTTSGRSNTQYF
TRBV20-1	medium-sized	TRBJ2-5	CSAVLGGQETQYF
TRBV9	-	TRBJ2-5	CASSVVPPGEPGETQYF
TRBV5-5	large	TRBJ1-1	CASSQQGDTEAFF
TRBV6-5	large	TRBJ2-7	CASSSGTSGRFEQYF
TRBV7-3	medium-sized	TRBJ2-3	CASSLDPGVADTQYF
TRBV4-3	large	TRBJ2-7	CASSSSYEQYF
TRBV18	large	TRBJ2-3	CASSHPGLDTQYF
TRBV27	medium-sized	TRBJ2-5	CASLHGETQYF
TRBV10-3	large	TRBJ2-7	CAISSYGQYYEQYF